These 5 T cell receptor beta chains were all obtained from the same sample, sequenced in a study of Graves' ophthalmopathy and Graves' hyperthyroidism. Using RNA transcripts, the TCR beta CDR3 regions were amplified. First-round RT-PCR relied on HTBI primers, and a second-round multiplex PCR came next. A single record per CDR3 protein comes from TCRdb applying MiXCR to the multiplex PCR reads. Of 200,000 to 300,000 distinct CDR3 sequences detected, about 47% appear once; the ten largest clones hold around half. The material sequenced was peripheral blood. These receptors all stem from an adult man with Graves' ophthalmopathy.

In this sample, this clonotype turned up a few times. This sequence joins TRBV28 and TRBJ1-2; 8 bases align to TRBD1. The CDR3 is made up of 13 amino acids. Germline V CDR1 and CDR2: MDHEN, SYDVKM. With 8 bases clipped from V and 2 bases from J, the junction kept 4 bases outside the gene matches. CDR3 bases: TGTGCCAGCGACCGGACAGGGAACTATGGCTACACCTTC. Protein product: CASDRTGNYGYTF.

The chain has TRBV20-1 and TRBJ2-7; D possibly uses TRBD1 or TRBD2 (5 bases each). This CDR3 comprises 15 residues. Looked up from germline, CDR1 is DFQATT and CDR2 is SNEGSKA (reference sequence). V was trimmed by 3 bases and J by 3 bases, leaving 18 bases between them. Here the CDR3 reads CSASSTGRFFYEQYF. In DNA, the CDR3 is TGCAGTGCTAGCTCTACGGGACGGTTCTTCTACGAGCAGTACTTC.

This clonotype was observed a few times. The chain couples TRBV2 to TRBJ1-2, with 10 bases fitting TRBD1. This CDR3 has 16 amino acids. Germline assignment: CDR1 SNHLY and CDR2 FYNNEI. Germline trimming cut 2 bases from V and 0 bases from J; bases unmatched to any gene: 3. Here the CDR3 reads CASSEWGQGSNYGYTF. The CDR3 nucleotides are TGTGCCAGCAGTGAATGGGGACAGGGGTCTAACTATGGCTACACCTTC. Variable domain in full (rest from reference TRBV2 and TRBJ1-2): EPEVTQTPSHQVTQMGQEVILRCVPISNHLYFYWYRQILGQKVEFLVSFYNNEISEKSEIFDDQFSVERPDGSNFTLKIRSTKLEDSAMYFCASSEWGQGSNYGYTFGSGTRLTVV.

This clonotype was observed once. CDR3 amino acids: CASSLLEQQGPEAFF. CDR3 sequence (DNA): TGTGCCAGCAGTTTACTAGAACAACAGGGTCCTGAAGCTTTCTTT. The chain couples TRBV12-3 or TRBV12-4 to TRBJ1-1, with D possibly being TRBD1 (6 bases). This CDR3 comprises 15 residues. V shed 2 bases and J shed 6 bases, with 16 bases lying between them.

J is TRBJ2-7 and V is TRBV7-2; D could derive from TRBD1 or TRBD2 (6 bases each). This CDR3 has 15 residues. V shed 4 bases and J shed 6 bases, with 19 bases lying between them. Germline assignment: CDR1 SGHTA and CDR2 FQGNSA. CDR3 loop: CASSSTGTPGAEQYF. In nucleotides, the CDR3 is TGTGCCAGCAGCTCTACCGGGACTCCGGGGGCCGAGCAGTACTTC.